The clone carrying this T cell receptor (beta chain) was seen ten or more times. Its antigen is still unknown. CDR3 length equals 15 residues. The ends were cut back, 3 bases at V and 2 bases at J, with 14 bases in the middle. Germline V lookup: CDR1 SGDLS, CDR2 YYNGEE. This sample was taken from a study of CD8+CD57+ T cells in acquired aplastic anemia. Genomic DNA acted as the template from which TCR beta VDJ combination and CDR3 sequence profiling were carried out. MiXCR, applied by TCRdb to the reads, yields one record per CDR3 protein. The sample lists roughly 300,000 distinct CDR3 sequences, approximately 56% occurring once. The study's findings and limits: Shared by patients and controls, around 27 CD8+ CDR3s were abundant in patients.

The receptor was derived from a human donor with severe aplastic anemia or a healthy control (not recorded which). The chain couples TRBV9 to TRBJ1-1; TRBD1 might be the D (6 bases). The sample taken for sequencing was sorted CD4+, CD8+, or CD8+CD57+ T cells (not recorded which) from PBMCs. DNA of the CDR3: TGTGCCAGCAGCGCGACTGGGACATTTAACACTGAAGCTTTCTTT. Its translation is CASSATGTFNTEAFF.